Sequencing of this T cell receptor beta chain was carried out in a study of post-analysis software for immune sequencing data. For the study at large: The courses of disease that were included comprised relapsing-remitting, secondary progressive and progressive-relapsing multiple sclerosis. The study's findings and limits: Strong same-batch co-clustering of samples appeared with F measure clustering. A handful of TRBV segments appeared more often in patients than in controls, and TRBV5-6, TRBV5-1 and TRBV20-1 were among these. Controls significantly exceeded multiple sclerosis patients in normalized Chao1 diversity.

Germline V gene sequence: CDR1 SGHAT, CDR2 FQNNGV. CDR3 size: 15 residues. V lost 0 bases and J lost 0, with 7 bases in between. Built from TCR beta cDNA, the libraries had unique molecular identifiers in them. Input amounts of roughly 0.85 to 10 million T cells were used. These gave roughly 500,000 cDNA molecules, so each molecule approximated one T cell. From the PCR reads, TCRdb called clonotypes with MiXCR, one entry per CDR3 protein. Of approximately 690,000 distinct CDR3 sequences listed, about 60% are singletons. A remark on this clonotype: Its antigen is not identified.

This chain joins TRBV11-2 and TRBJ2-3; D uncertain. Sequenced: blood. The clonotype comes from a girl under 10 years old with multiple sclerosis. CDR3 in amino acids: CASSLEKYSTDTQYF. In DNA form, the CDR3 reads TGTGCCAGCAGCTTAGAGAAGTATAGCACAGATACGCAGTATTTT. The full variable domain, with the rest looked up from reference TRBV11-2 and TRBJ2-3, is EAGVAQSPRYKIIEKRQSVAFWCNPISGHATLYWYQQILGQGPKLLIQFQNNGVVDDSQLPKDRFSAERLKGVDSTLKIQPAKLEDSAVYLCASSLEKYSTDTQYFGPGTRLTVL.